Listed here is a single TCR beta chain. As yet, its antigen is unknown. This entry is derived from a study of shared clonotypes between healthy human individuals. Study-wide results and limits: Sorted-subset sequencing, rarefaction showed, was incomplete despite large depth.

The data were produced by immunoSEQ multiplex PCR, yet TCRdb's version contains in-frame clones alone and is incomplete. The profile shows 600,000 or so clones, approximately 96% of them singletons. Naive CD8 cells comprised CD45RO-negative, CCR7-positively selected cells, excluding terminally differentiated effector memory CD45RA+ cells. With V trimmed by 4 bases and J by 2 bases, 10 bases remained unmatched. This CDR3 has 16 residues. The germline CDR1 and CDR2 sequences are MGHRA and YSYEKL. The rearrangement joins TRBV4-1 to TRBJ2-7, with TRBD2 matching 8 bases. The sequence was obtained from a woman aged 30 to 39 in good health. Sequencing was done on a sample of naive CD8+ T cells sorted from blood. CDR3 residues: CASSPDWTSRAYEQYF. In DNA form, the CDR3 reads TGCGCCAGCAGCCCAGACTGGACTAGCAGAGCCTACGAGCAGTACTTC.